The clone carrying this TCR beta chain came up a few times. The sample belongs to a study of patients and donors after allogeneic stem cell transplantation. The ends were cut back, 6 bases at V and 3 bases at J, with 14 bases in the middle. CDR1 and CDR2 from the germline V gene are SEHNR and FQNEAQ (reference sequence). There are 14 residues in the CDR3. TCRdb fed the RT-PCR reads into MiXCR, producing one record per CDR3 protein. The sample yields about 200,000 distinct CDR3 sequences, 41% seen once. The TCR was taken from a human donor who was either an allogeneic HSCT recipient or a stem cell or donor lymphocyte infusion donor (not recorded which). It is not recorded whose cells these are; they may come from a transplant donor. Sequencing was carried out using blood, either unsorted or a sorted T cell fraction (not recorded which). This sequence joins TRBV7-9 and TRBJ1-2, with a weak D call TRBD1 (5 bases). CDR3 in amino acids: CASSPSGRDYGYTF. The CDR3 DNA reads TGTGCCAGCAGTCCCTCAGGGCGCGACTATGGCTACACCTTC.